The rows below give T cell receptor beta chains drawn from one sample of a study of tumor-infiltrating lymphocytes in primary liver carcinoma. TCRdb called the multiplex PCR reads again in MiXCR, with one record for every CDR3 protein. The sample shows tens of thousands of distinct CDR3 sequences, around 77% of them seen only once. The sample comprised liver tumor tissue from sampling region 5. The receptors were sampled from a man in his forties or fifties with primary liver carcinoma and hepatitis B virus infection. Each CDR3 is given with its conserved first and last residue. A D gene is named only where the DNA matches it firmly. The size of a clone is reported for some rows only, either as once, few or many, or as a class for expanded clones.

d_call,clone_size,j_call,v_call,cdr3_nt,cdr3_aa
TRBD1,once,TRBJ2-5,TRBV4-1,TGCGCCATCAGCACCCGGACAGGAGTCGAGACTCAGTACTTC,CAISTRTGVETQYF
-,-,TRBJ2-1,TRBV29-1,TGCAGCGTTAATCTTCTGTACGCCAGCTCCTACAATGAGCAGTTCTTC,CSVNLLYASSYNEQFF
-,many,TRBJ2-5,TRBV7-9,TGTGCCAGCAGCTTAGGGGGTTCGGAGACCCAGTACTTC,CASSLGGSETQYF
-,-,TRBJ1-6,TRBV11-1,TGTGCCACCATCTGGACACTGGCTTCACCCCTCCACTTT,CATIWTLASPLHF
TRBD2,-,TRBJ2-5,TRBV6-6,TGTGCCAGCAGGCAATGGGGTTTACTGAGTAGCGGGAGGGCCGTAGAGACCCAGTACTTC,CASRQWGLLSSGRAVETQYF
-,few,TRBJ2-7,TRBV4-2,TGTGCCAGCAGCGCCGCCGGGACCGGGAGATCCAACGAGCAGTACTTC,CASSAAGTGRSNEQYF
-,-,TRBJ2-1,TRBV11-3,TGTGCCAGAAGCTTAGGGGAAGGCACTAACCCCTACAATGAGCAGTTCTTC,CARSLGEGTNPYNEQFF
-,-,TRBJ2-5,TRBV12-3/TRBV12-4,TGTGCCAGCAGTGTCGGGCTAGTGGTAGTAGAGACCCAGTACTTC,CASSVGLVVVETQYF
-,-,TRBJ2-2,TRBV11-2,TGTGCCACCGGCCCGGGGCGGGCCGGGGAAAACACCTGGGAGCTGTTTTTT,CATGPGRAGENTWELFF
-,medium-sized,TRBJ1-1,TRBV6-2/TRBV6-3,TGTGCCAGCAGTTACTCCCTTCAGGGGAGGGACACTGAAGCTTTCTTT,CASSYSLQGRDTEAFF
-,-,TRBJ2-6,TRBV11-2,TGTGCCACCCAGCGGCCGCACTATGGGGCCAATGTCCTGACTTTC,CATQRPHYGANVLTF
-,-,TRBJ2-6,TRBV4-1,TGCGCCAGCAGCCAAGTTGGGGCCAATCTCCTGACTTTT,CASSQVGANLLTF
-,-,TRBJ2-3,TRBV29-1,TGCAGCGTCGGGACGGGGGGCGGTGATACGCAGTATTTT,CSVGTGGGDTQYF
-,-,TRBJ1-5,TRBV12-3/TRBV12-4,TGTGCCTGCAGTCGAAACAGCTATCAGCCCCAGCATTTT,CACSRNSYQPQHF
-,-,TRBJ1-3,TRBV13,TGTGCCAGCAGCTTGACGATGGGTCATAGCTATGGAAACACCATATATTTT,CASSLTMGHSYGNTIYF
-,-,TRBJ1-5,TRBV11-2,TGTGCCAGTAGCTTAGTAGGGGTAACAGGGAGCAATCGGCCCCATCATTTT,CASSLVGVTGSNRPHHF
-,-,TRBJ2-1,TRBV14,TGTGCCAGCAGCCAAGGTGGCGGTGTTAGGGAGCAGTTCTTC,CASSQGGGVREQFF
TRBD2,-,TRBJ2-3,TRBV5-4,TGTGTCAGCAGCTTGGCCACTAGCGGCGCAGATACGCAGTATTTT,CVSSLATSGADTQYF